This TCR beta chain was obtained from a study of blood T cell repertoires in COVID-19. Per the study methods: Amplification of reference gene primers provided the estimated nucleated cell counts. Assay: immunoSEQ multiplex PCR; the TCRdb copy retains only in-frame clones and omits some. The D gene and trimming were derived from the DNA, and the V and J assignments and clone size from that table. The data contain about 140,000 clones, roughly 85% of them seen just once; the ten biggest clones take up just under 3%. Source material: peripheral blood. The receptor was derived from a man aged 45 to 65 with acute or convalescent COVID-19.

The CDR3 spells CASSGVQLVAGANVLTF. CDR3 DNA sequence: TGTGCCAGCAGTGGGGTACAACTAGTTGCTGGGGCCAACGTCCTGACTTTC. The rearrangement joins TRBV28 to TRBJ2-6; TRBD2 might be the D (5 bases). The CDR3 is made up of 17 amino acids. The germline V gene has CDR1 MDHEN and CDR2 SYDVKM. V shed 5 bases and J shed 2 bases, with 16 bases lying between them.